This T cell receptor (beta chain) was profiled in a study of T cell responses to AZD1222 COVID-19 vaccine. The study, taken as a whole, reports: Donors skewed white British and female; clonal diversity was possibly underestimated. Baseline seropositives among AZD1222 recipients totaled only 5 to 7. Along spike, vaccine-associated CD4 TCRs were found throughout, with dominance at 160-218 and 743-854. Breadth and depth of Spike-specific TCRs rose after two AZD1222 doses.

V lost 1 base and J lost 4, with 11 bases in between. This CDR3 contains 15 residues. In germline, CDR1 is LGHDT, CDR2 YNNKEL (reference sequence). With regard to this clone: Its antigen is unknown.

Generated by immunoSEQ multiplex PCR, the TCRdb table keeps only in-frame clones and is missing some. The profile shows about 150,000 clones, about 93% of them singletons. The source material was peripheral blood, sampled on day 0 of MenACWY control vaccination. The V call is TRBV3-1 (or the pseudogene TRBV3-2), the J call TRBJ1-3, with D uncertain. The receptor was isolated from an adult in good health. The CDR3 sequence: CASSQVFQAGNTIYF. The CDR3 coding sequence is TGTGCCAGCAGCCAAGTATTCCAGGCCGGAAACACCATATATTTT.